These T cell receptor beta chains were read from a single sample in a study of Ad26.COV2.S vaccination and SARS-CoV-2 variants. Measured with immunoSEQ multiplex PCR; TCRdb has only the in-frame clones, and not every one. This sample has over 400,000 clones, with roughly 87% found just once. Sequencing used peripheral blood, obtained in a trial of Ad26.COV2.S vaccine versus placebo. These receptors all come from a person between 18 and 60 years old who received the Ad26.COV2.S COVID-19 vaccine or a placebo. Both conserved end residues are part of each CDR3. The order of the fields is D gene, CDR3 length, J gene, V gene, clone size, CDR3 protein, CDR3 DNA. D genes are given only for firm matches. Clone size appears in some rows only: once, few, many, or a class for an expanded clone.

d_call: TRBD1; cdr3_length: 15; j_call: TRBJ2-3; v_call: TRBV24-1; clone_size: -; cdr3_aa: CATSPGTGGTDTQYF; cdr3_nt: TGTGCCACCAGTCCCGGGACAGGGGGCACAGATACGCAGTATTTT
d_call: -; cdr3_length: 15; j_call: TRBJ1-1; v_call: TRBV7-2; clone_size: -; cdr3_aa: CASSLDGYRNTEAFF; cdr3_nt: TGTGCCAGCAGCTTAGATGGGTATCGGAACACTGAAGCTTTCTTT
d_call: TRBD2; cdr3_length: 16; j_call: TRBJ2-1; v_call: TRBV7-2; clone_size: -; cdr3_aa: CASSLVAAGIYNEQFF; cdr3_nt: TGTGCCAGCAGCTTAGTTGCAGCGGGGATATACAATGAGCAGTTCTTC
d_call: -; cdr3_length: 8; j_call: TRBJ2-7; v_call: TRBV21-1; clone_size: -; cdr3_aa: CAPLEQYF; cdr3_nt: TGTGCCCCATTAGAGCAGTACTTC
d_call: -; cdr3_length: 15; j_call: TRBJ2-2; v_call: TRBV30; clone_size: -; cdr3_aa: CAWGYQGPGTGELFF; cdr3_nt: TGTGCCTGGGGATATCAGGGACCCGGCACCGGGGAGCTGTTTTTT
d_call: -; cdr3_length: 16; j_call: TRBJ1-6; v_call: TRBV6-6; clone_size: -; cdr3_aa: CASSSLQVGDNSPLHF; cdr3_nt: TGTGCCAGCAGTTCCTTACAGGTGGGGGATAATTCACCCCTCCACTTT
d_call: TRBD2; cdr3_length: 15; j_call: TRBJ2-7; v_call: TRBV9; clone_size: -; cdr3_aa: CASSVGGGRTYEQYF; cdr3_nt: TGTGCCAGCAGCGTAGGGGGCGGGAGGACCTACGAGCAGTACTTC
d_call: TRBD2; cdr3_length: 14; j_call: TRBJ2-1; v_call: TRBV29-1; clone_size: once; cdr3_aa: CSISGLAGYNEQFF; cdr3_nt: TGCAGCATCTCGGGACTAGCGGGGTACAATGAGCAGTTCTTC
d_call: TRBD1; cdr3_length: 16; j_call: TRBJ2-1; v_call: TRBV4-3; clone_size: -; cdr3_aa: CASSQDGTGGYNEQFF; cdr3_nt: TGCGCCAGCAGCCAAGATGGGACAGGGGGCTACAATGAGCAGTTCTTC
d_call: -; cdr3_length: 13; j_call: TRBJ1-4; v_call: TRBV12-3/TRBV12-4; clone_size: -; cdr3_aa: CASSFHGAEKLFF; cdr3_nt: TGTGCCAGCAGTTTTCATGGGGCTGAAAAACTGTTTTTT
d_call: -; cdr3_length: 14; j_call: TRBJ2-1; v_call: TRBV7-9; clone_size: -; cdr3_aa: CASSLGPGNNEQFF; cdr3_nt: TGTGCCAGCAGCTTAGGTCCTGGGAACAATGAGCAGTTCTTC
d_call: TRBD1; cdr3_length: 12; j_call: TRBJ1-2; v_call: TRBV5-6; clone_size: -; cdr3_aa: CASSWDRDGYTF; cdr3_nt: TGTGCCAGCAGCTGGGACAGGGACGGCTACACCTTC
d_call: -; cdr3_length: 13; j_call: TRBJ1-1; v_call: TRBV12-3/TRBV12-4; clone_size: -; cdr3_aa: CASSSRDKGEAFF; cdr3_nt: TGTGCCAGCAGTAGCCGGGACAAGGGAGAAGCTTTCTTT
d_call: -; cdr3_length: 14; j_call: TRBJ2-7; v_call: TRBV7-8; clone_size: -; cdr3_aa: CASSLEAGISEQYF; cdr3_nt: TGTGCCAGCAGCTTAGAGGCAGGGATAAGCGAGCAGTACTTC
d_call: -; cdr3_length: 14; j_call: TRBJ1-6; v_call: TRBV30; clone_size: -; cdr3_aa: CAWSVDRNNSPLHF; cdr3_nt: TGTGCCTGGAGTGTAGACCGTAATAATTCACCCCTCCACTTT